This section outlines one TCR beta chain sequence together with its context. The antigen remains undetermined. The data belong to a study of cytomegalovirus exposure and HLA in healthy donors. Study conclusions and caveats: In a later analysis, 16,951 TCR beta sequences were associated with HLA alleles at 0.05 false discovery rate. Sequencing probably produced one cluster of sequence variants that were highly shared.

The V gene's germline CDR1 is SGHTA and CDR2 FQGNSA. V shed 5 bases and J 1 base; nucleotides not matched to a gene: 7. The CDR3 length is 15 residues. The PCR had 60 Vbeta and 13 Jbeta primers. Method: immunoSEQ multiplex PCR; TCRdb's copy keeps in-frame clones and lacks some. The sample records 180,000 or so clones, roughly 82% being singletons. The specimen sequenced was PBMCs. This TCR was sampled from a man in his forties in good health and CMV-seronegative. V usage is TRBV7-2 and J usage is TRBJ2-7; the match to TRBD1 covers 8 bases. The CDR3 spells CASSRPDRASYEQYF. CDR3 nucleotides: TGTGCCAGCAGCCGTCCGGACAGGGCGTCCTACGAGCAGTACTTC.